What follows describes a single T cell receptor beta chain. Its antigen is still unknown. The sample is drawn from a study of cytomegalovirus exposure and HLA in healthy donors. About the research overall: One earlier analysis, a look at about 179 million T cells, found about 100 million unique TCR beta sequences.

Study results and limitations: It emerged from a later analysis that several of the most significant clusters appeared to be linked to common viral pathogens. Cytomegalovirus-associated TCR beta chains were listed, numbering roughly 150.

Amplification used 60 Vbeta primers and 13 Jbeta primers. Sequencing was performed with immunoSEQ multiplex PCR; in TCRdb, only in-frame clones are kept and a portion is missing. The sample carries 90,000 to 100,000 clones, 55% to 80% recorded once. The sequence came from a female donor in good health and CMV-seronegative. Sequenced sample: PBMCs.

CDR3 region: CASTQTGNYNEQFF. The CDR3 region has the DNA TGTGCCAGCACCCAAACGGGGAACTACAATGAGCAGTTCTTC. V and J are TRBV27 and TRBJ2-1, with D perhaps matching TRBD2 (5 bases). CDR3 length: 14 amino acids. CDR1 is MNHEY, CDR2 SMNVEV, per germline (reference sequence). Trimming took 7 bases from V and 3 from J, leaving 13 bases between them.